This TCR beta chain emerged from a study of Ad26.COV2.S vaccination and SARS-CoV-2 variants (dated by TCRdb to about 2021). Regarding the study in general: Vaccine-arm donors came from COV1001, a multicentre, randomized, double-blind, placebo-controlled phase I-IIa trial of Ad26.COV2.S in healthy adults. Ad26.COV2.S was administered intramuscularly at 5 x 10^10 or 1 x 10^11 viral particles, either as a single shot or as two shots given 56 days apart. TCRbeta repertoire sequencing was used to assess the specificity and breadth of SARS-CoV-2-reactive T cell receptors after Ad26.COV2.S vaccination. A total of 32 samples were included in the TCR-sequenced set, comprising around 19 Ad26.COV2.S vaccine recipients, 5 placebo recipients and 8 SARS-CoV-2 convalescent individuals. Trial participants were randomized into five groups of five: low-dose or high-dose Ad26.COV2.S given once or twice, or placebo on both occasions. Investigators did not know the trial group allocation while performing experiments and assessing outcomes.

From the cysteine up to the phenylalanine, the CDR3 has a length of 16 residues. The entry retains the CDR3 DNA only, 48 bases that are in frame from base 1. Sequences MNHEY (CDR1) and SVGAGI (CDR2) are obtained from the germline V gene. Trimming takes 0 bases off V and 3 bases off J; junction bases not matched to a gene: 8. The immunoSEQ Assay was the method used to sequence TCRbeta CDR3 regions. After extraction, genomic DNA underwent amplification by bias-controlled multiplex PCR, followed by high-throughput sequencing. As for how the authors treated the data: To quantify the absolute abundance of every unique TCRbeta CDR3 region, sequences were collapsed and filtered. T cell fraction was estimated by normalizing TCRbeta template counts to usable DNA, which was measured by amplifying reference genes present in all nucleated cells. Repertoire TCRs were annotated as SARS-CoV-2-specific when V gene, CDR3 amino acid sequence and J gene were exactly matched to a known reactive TCR set. The reference SARS-CoV-2 TCR set came from MIRA and was filtered for enrichment in COVID-19-positive ImmuneCODE repertoires, removing public or cross-reactive TCRs. Drawing on the MIRA antigens, annotated TCRs were analysed further at the level of specific ORF or position within ORF. Breadth was defined as the number of annotated unique rearrangements divided by the total number of unique productive rearrangements, and depth was defined as the summed frequency of the annotated unique rearrangements. Two-sided Wilcoxon rank-sum tests were used to compare TCR breadth between groups. TCRdb limited this immuneACCESS table to in-frame rearrangements with V and J called. A share of clones is missing; checked studies link under half to unresolved V genes, and the rest is unexplained. The V and J calls and clone size were taken over from that table, and D and trimming were inferred from the DNA. The sample contains 200,000 to 250,000 clones, 88% of them found a single time. About 10% of the sample lies in the top ten.

A remark on this clone: The target of this receptor is not known. Base quality data are lacking; no much larger clone is found one base away.

The treatment or condition label of this sample denotes: about 20 received Ad26.COV2.S at low or high dose, single or two shots; five or six received placebo; per-sample allocation not given. For vaccine and placebo recipients, the sequenced repertoires came from samples collected on day 63 after the first injection. In Cohort 1b, about two dozen adults aged 18-55 years were enrolled at a single site in Boston, USA, between 29 July and 7 August 2020. Ad26.COV2.S consisted of a replication-incompetent adenovirus type 26 vector by which a prefusion-stabilized SARS-CoV-2 spike protein from the original Wuhan strain was expressed. Broad study findings and their caveats: Vaccine and placebo recipients had comparable non-spike TCR breadth, which fits with the vaccine containing only spike. Ad26.COV2.S recipients had higher spike-specific TCR breadth than placebo recipients (P = 0.0014). Comparing responses between vaccine doses or regimens was not something the study was powered to do. It was noted by the authors that total T cell responses may have been underestimated by the TCR breadth and depth analyses. After vaccination, spike-specific CD8+ and CD4+ T cell responses were reported to show substantial breadth.

The V and J segments used are TRBV6-5 and TRBJ2-7; a stretch of 7 junction bases matches TRBD1. Here the sequenced sample was peripheral blood, taken in a trial of Ad26.COV2.S vaccine versus placebo. The receptor comes from a person aged 18 to 65 who received the Ad26.COV2.S COVID-19 vaccine or a placebo. CDR3 loop: CASSYSRDSHIYEQYF. The sequenced DNA is TGTGCCAGCAGTTACTCAAGGGACAGCCATATCTACGAGCAGTACTTC.